The rows below give T cell receptor beta chains drawn from one sample of a study of T cells in localized non-small cell lung cancer. The repertoire was sequenced with immunoSEQ multiplex PCR; TCRdb's copy has only in-frame clones and lacks some. The sample lists 64,000 or so clones; 85% to 90% were seen once. Specimen: peripheral blood, collected before any cancer treatment. These receptors were collected from a woman aged 35-75 years with stage I lung adenocarcinoma. CDR3s include the opening cysteine and the closing phenylalanine or tryptophan. The D gene is left open where the match is weak. Expanded clones get a size class; other rows say once, few or many, or leave the size out.

>once|TRBV6-1|TRBD1|TRBJ1-4
CASRELPHRGREKLFF
TGTGCCAGCAGAGAACTACCACACAGGGGGCGAGAAAAACTGTTTTTT
>NA|TRBV29-1|TRBD2|TRBJ2-3
CSVRIAGGPQGTQYF
TGCAGCGTTAGAATAGCGGGGGGGCCCCAGGGTACGCAGTATTTT
>NA|TRBV6-1|NA|TRBJ2-1
CASRISGSSYNEQFF
TGTGCCAGCAGGATCTCCGGAAGCTCCTACAATGAGCAGTTCTTC
>NA|TRBV13|NA|TRBJ2-4
CASSLGTEDIQYF
TGTGCCAGCAGTTTAGGGACCGAGGACATTCAGTACTTC
>NA|TRBV19|NA|TRBJ2-6
CASSSYGGQSVLTF
TGTGCCAGTAGCTCCTATGGAGGACAAAGCGTCCTGACTTTC
>NA|TRBV7-2|NA|TRBJ1-4
CASSTRTEEKLFF
TGTGCCAGCAGCACCCGGACAGAAGAAAAACTGTTTTTT
>NA|TRBV19|NA|TRBJ1-2
CASSVDRANYGYTF
TGTGCCAGTAGTGTCGACCGAGCTAACTATGGCTACACCTTC
>NA|TRBV28|TRBD2|TRBJ2-1
CASSPLQGTSFFPLF
TGTGCCAGCAGCCCTCTGCAAGGGACTAGCTTCTTCCCGCTCTTC
>NA|TRBV5-5|NA|TRBJ2-2
CASTRMRGSDTGELFF
TGTGCCAGCACCCGGATGAGGGGGTCGGACACCGGGGAGCTGTTTTTT
>NA|TRBV25-1|NA|TRBJ1-1
CASSGGVDVVNTEAFF
TGTGCCAGCAGTGGAGGAGTGGACGTTGTGAACACTGAAGCTTTCTTC
>NA|TRBV18|TRBD1|TRBJ1-5
CASSPLGTASNQPQHF
TGTGCCAGCTCACCACTCGGGACAGCGAGCAATCAGCCCCAGCATTTT
>NA|TRBV19|NA|TRBJ2-6
CASNEGRRTGANVLTF
TGTGCCAGTAATGAGGGGCGGAGGACTGGGGCCAACGTCCTGACTTTC
>NA|TRBV2|NA|TRBJ1-4
CASIRGAGEKLFF
TGTGCCAGCATTAGGGGCGCGGGTGAAAAACTGTTTTTT
>NA|TRBV30|NA|TRBJ1-2
CAWQGIDYGYTF
TGTGCCTGGCAGGGTATTGACTATGGCTACACCTTC
>NA|TRBV9|NA|TRBJ2-1
CASSPSMGVSLNEQFF
TGTGCCAGCAGCCCATCGATGGGGGTCAGTCTCAATGAGCAGTTCTTC
>NA|TRBV6-5|NA|TRBJ2-5
CASSYSLGLGETQYF
TGTGCCAGCAGTTACTCTCTTGGACTGGGGGAGACCCAGTACTTC
>NA|TRBV10-3|NA|TRBJ1-4
CAISDVTSAEKLFF
TGTGCCATCAGTGACGTCACTTCGGCTGAAAAACTGTTTTTT
>once|TRBV29-1|NA|TRBJ2-7
CSVVDNSYEQYF
TGCAGCGTTGTAGACAACTCCTACGAGCAGTACTTC
>NA|TRBV9|TRBD1|TRBJ2-5
CASSVGGQGAGETQYF
TGTGCCAGCAGCGTAGGGGGACAGGGGGCAGGAGAGACCCAGTACTTC
>NA|TRBV2|NA|TRBJ2-3
CASSVLGGEDTQYF
TGTGCCAGCAGCGTCTTGGGGGGTGAGGATACGCAGTATTTT
>once|TRBV27|NA|TRBJ2-7
CASSREWLSYEQYF
TGTGCCAGCAGCCGCGAGTGGCTCTCCTACGAGCAGTACTTC
>NA|TRBV19|TRBD1|TRBJ1-1
CASSPRTGGVNTEAFF
TGTGCCAGTAGTCCGCGGACAGGGGGGGTGAACACTGAAGCTTTCTTT
>NA|TRBV9|TRBD1|TRBJ1-4
CASSPRDRGSGEKLFF
TGTGCCAGCAGCCCCCGGGACAGGGGCTCGGGTGAAAAACTGTTTTTT
>NA|TRBV30|TRBD2|TRBJ2-1
CAWSDKAGGNEQFF
TGTGCCTGGAGTGACAAAGCGGGAGGCAATGAGCAGTTCTTC
>NA|TRBV30|NA|TRBJ1-3
CAWSVLRRTGGNTIYF
TGTGCCTGGAGTGTACTTAGACGGACTGGCGGAAACACCATATATTTT
>NA|TRBV6-1|TRBD1|TRBJ1-1
CADGGQVTTNTEAFF
TGTGCAGACGGGGGACAGGTGACGACGAACACTGAAGCTTTCTTT
>NA|TRBV21-1|NA|TRBJ2-4
CASSKRGQGMSSKNIQYF
TGTGCCAGCAGCAAACGGGGACAGGGAATGAGTTCCAAAAACATTCAGTACTTC
>NA|TRBV25-1|NA|TRBJ1-4
CASSEIQGLSEKLFF
TGTGCCAGCAGTGAAATACAGGGATTGAGTGAAAAACTGTTTTTT
>NA|TRBV5-1|NA|TRBJ2-3
CASSLPGTDTQYF
TGCGCCAGCAGCTTACCGGGCACAGATACGCAGTATTTT
>NA|TRBV27|NA|TRBJ2-3
CASSLTTRPTDTQYF
TGTGCCAGCAGTTTGACTACGAGGCCCACAGATACGCAGTATTTT
>few|TRBV9|TRBD2|TRBJ2-5
CASSVDGGVQETQYF
TGTGCCAGCAGCGTAGACGGGGGGGTCCAAGAGACCCAGTACTTC
>NA|TRBV19|NA|TRBJ1-3
CASSFETRSGNTIYF
TGTGCCAGCTCATTTGAGACCCGGTCTGGAAACACCATATATTTT
>NA|TRBV5-4|TRBD1|TRBJ2-1
CASSSPPGTGYNEQFF
TGTGCCAGCAGCTCACCACCAGGGACAGGCTACAATGAGCAGTTCTTC
>NA|TRBV5-1|NA|TRBJ1-4
CASSLTGSNEKLFF
TGCGCCAGCAGCTTGACAGGGTCGAATGAAAAACTGTTTTTT
>NA|TRBV5-1|TRBD2|TRBJ2-3
CASSLRMLAGGTDTQYF
TGCGCCAGCAGCTTGAGGATGCTAGCGGGGGGCACAGATACGCAGTATTTT
>NA|TRBV5-5|NA|TRBJ2-5
CASSLGQLQETQYF
TGTGCCAGCAGCTTGGGGCAGCTCCAAGAGACCCAGTACTTC
>NA|TRBV6-5|TRBD2|TRBJ2-3
CAVRESGGAPDTQYF
TGTGCCGTCCGGGAGAGCGGGGGGGCGCCAGATACGCAGTATTTT
>NA|TRBV27|TRBD1|TRBJ1-6
CASSGQGYSPLHF
TGTGCCAGCTCGGGACAGGGGTATTCACCCCTCCACTTT
>NA|TRBV19|TRBD1|TRBJ1-2
CASSMHGQGADGYTF
TGTGCCAGTAGTATGCATGGACAGGGGGCAGATGGCTACACCTTC
>NA|TRBV30|NA|TRBJ2-1
CAWTPSSYNEQFF
TGTGCCTGGACCCCGAGCTCCTACAATGAGCAGTTCTTC
>NA|TRBV20-1|NA|TRBJ1-1
CSATGYTEAFF
TGCAGTGCGACGGGGTACACTGAAGCTTTCTTT
>NA|TRBV9|NA|TRBJ2-2
CASSFRQGVNTGELFF
TGTGCCAGCAGCTTCCGTCAGGGCGTGAACACCGGGGAGCTGTTTTTT
>NA|TRBV5-1|TRBD2|TRBJ2-1
CASSLALAGGNEQFF
TGCGCCAGCAGCTTGGCACTAGCGGGGGGGAATGAGCAGTTCTTC
>NA|TRBV18|NA|TRBJ1-5
CASSRWGGEDWTSRQPQHF
TGTGCCAGCTCGCGATGGGGAGGGGAAGATTGGACCTCCCGGCAGCCCCAGCATTTT
>NA|TRBV19|NA|TRBJ1-4
CASSINGPGLNEKLFF
TGTGCCAGTAGTATAAATGGCCCAGGCCTTAATGAAAAACTGTTTTTT
>NA|TRBV7-6|NA|TRBJ1-2
CASSYRELDGYTF
TGTGCCAGCAGCTACAGGGAATTAGATGGCTACACCTTC
>NA|TRBV25-1|NA|TRBJ2-3
CASSDPTFTDTQYF
TGTGCCAGCAGTGACCCTACTTTCACAGATACGCAGTATTTT
>NA|TRBV7-2|NA|TRBJ2-2
CASSLQSGNTGELFF
TGTGCCAGCAGCTTACAGAGCGGGAACACCGGGGAGCTGTTTTTT
>NA|TRBV7-3|TRBD2|TRBJ2-7
CASSSRAGSSYEQYF
TGTGCCAGCAGCTCCCGAGCGGGGTCCTCCTACGAGCAGTACTTC
>NA|TRBV5-1|NA|TRBJ1-6
CASSLAGQMSSYNSPLHF
TGCGCCAGCAGCTTGGCAGGACAAATGAGCTCCTATAATTCACCCCTCCACTTT
>NA|TRBV28|NA|TRBJ2-3
CASMRDTDTQYF
TGTGCCAGCATGAGAGACACAGATACGCAGTATTTT
>NA|TRBV28|TRBD1|TRBJ2-7
CASKGQGEGQYF
TGTGCCAGCAAAGGACAGGGGGAAGGGCAGTACTTC
>NA|TRBV6-5|NA|TRBJ2-2
CASSSLMQGTGELFF
TGTGCCAGCAGTTCCCTAATGCAGGGGACCGGGGAGCTGTTTTTT
>NA|TRBV7-9|NA|TRBJ2-1
CASGGWNEQFF
TGTGCCAGCGGGGGATGGAATGAGCAGTTCTTC
>NA|TRBV7-9|NA|TRBJ2-1
CASSLGGVHEQFF
TGTGCCAGCAGCTTAGGAGGGGTTCATGAGCAGTTCTTC